This T cell receptor beta chain was obtained from a study of spatial heterogeneity in lung cancer. Regarding the study as a whole: Expanded tumor TCRs that were ubiquitous appeared in blood more at resection than follow-up.

This CDR3 region has 13 residues. Germline V gene data show CDR1 as SGHTA and CDR2 as FQGTGA. V shed 5 bases and J shed 4 bases, with 11 bases lying between them. This clonotype has a count of ten or more. Its antigen is still unknown. TCRdb reanalysed the 5' RACE reads using MiXCR and keeps one entry per CDR3 protein. The sample records roughly 23,000 distinct CDR3 sequences, about 4.7% being singletons. Regarding time point: sample taken at primary tumor resection. The cohort: some 73 early-stage, untreated non-small cell lung cancer patients. The authors sequenced whole RNA from tumor, nontumor lung or frozen PBMC without sorting.

The origin of this receptor is a male donor with early-stage non-small cell lung cancer. The sample was PBMCs, taken at surgery. The V and J genes are TRBV7-3 and TRBJ1-1; tentative D call: TRBD1 (6 bases). The CDR3 sequence: CASSMAGVTEAFF. The CDR3 region has the DNA TGTGCCAGCAGCATGGCAGGGGTCACTGAAGCTTTCTTT.